The sequence of this T cell receptor beta chain was determined in a study of T cells in Graves' hyperthyroidism and ophthalmopathy (dated by TCRdb to the late 2010s). Study-level background: Peripheral blood was sampled at the time of initial diagnosis, prior to any treatment. The 80 to 100 discovery patients were randomly divided into training and test sets at a 7:3 ratio. Following sampling, methimazole starting at 30 mg daily was given to hyperthyroidism patients, and high-dose intravenous methylprednisolone was given to ophthalmopathy patients. Prospective prediction of ophthalmopathy was tested in an independent validation cohort consisting of some 18 hyperthyroidism patients and approximately 16 patients who later progressed to ophthalmopathy. In addition, the study compared T-cell repertoires in thyroid tissue and in blood from roughly 6 Graves' hyperthyroidism patients. The paper describes TCR Vbeta CDR3 sequencing of 140 or so peripheral blood samples, made up of some 40 ophthalmopathy patients, more than 70 hyperthyroidism patients and roughly 17 progressor patients. To identify distinguishing TCR V-J signatures, a discovery cohort of some 100 patients was used, comprising fewer than 45 with Graves' ophthalmopathy and around 57 with stable Graves' hyperthyroidism. What the authors observed across the whole study: Ophthalmopathy was separated from stable hyperthyroidism by a 13 V-J signature model, with around 88% sensitivity and about 81% specificity obtained in cross-validation and 80%/75% obtained in testing. In validation, the model predicted progression to ophthalmopathy with about 71% sensitivity and approximately 72% specificity, a median of about 6 months before onset. Most expanded thyroid clonotypes (frequency above 0.001) were also found in blood, which suggests that blood repertoires may mirror thyroid immune responses. No statistical method was used to fix the sample size in advance, and group allocation was not hidden from the investigators.

Worth noting for this clonotype: Its antigen is unknown. No clone much larger than this one lies a single base away; base qualities are absent.

Ophthalmopathy patients had moderately to severely active disease, Clinical Activity Score of at least 3, NOSPECS grade of at least 4, and duration under 3 months. The study excluded patients with uncontrolled infections, other autoimmune diseases, pregnancy or lactation. Clinical symptoms, serum thyroxine and TRAb, thyroid ultrasound, and orbital computed tomography formed the basis for the diagnoses. PBMCs were isolated from roughly 10 ml of fresh peripheral blood by Ficoll-Paque density gradient centrifugation. Total RNA was extracted with Trizol reagent, and quality was checked on an Agilent 2100 Bioanalyzer. The TCR beta CDR3 regions were amplified from the RNA transcripts. The first round of RT-PCR for the TCR CDR3 was performed with the HTBI primer set and the Qiagen OneStep RT-PCR kit. Libraries were constructed in a second round of multiplex PCR, after which size selection and purification were carried out. Sequencing of the libraries was done on an Illumina HiSeq2000 using paired-end 100 bp reads. From the authors' description of their analysis: SOAPnuke was used to process the raw data, throwing out any read that contained adapters or uncalled bases, had a mean Phred below 15, or lacked an exact constant-primer or identifier match. High-quality paired reads were merged using COPE v1.2.5, and each unique nucleotide sequence was defined as a clonotype. MiTCR v1.1 was used to align clonotypes to the IMGT TRBV, TRBD and TRBJ reference segments. The analysis included only V-J combinations with a frequency above 0.0001, which together covered roughly 99% of the repertoires. The TCS score was defined as F50 (clonal expansion) divided by E x V (chaos), with BLOSUM62-based TCRdist calculated between CDR3 peptides within each V-J. Welch's t-statistics and random forest reduced around 550 V-J features to about 13, which were used in a naive Bayes classifier (R e1071). TCRdb itself trimmed the public reads at Q25 with fastp, ran MiXCR and retained productive beta chains. A single entry per CDR3 protein holds the most common genes and DNA from its merged rows. TCRdb, not the authors, supplied the V and J calls. This sample is represented by about 300,000 distinct CDR3 sequences; less than 20% of them were singletons. The ten biggest clones cover 35% to 45% of the sample.

The germline V gene supplies CDR1 KGHDR and CDR2 SFDVKD. From its cysteine to its phenylalanine, the CDR3 spans 15 amino acids. The retained sequence is limited to the CDR3, 45 bases, with the frame set at the first base. The junction shows trimming of 6 bases on V and 1 base on J, plus 14 bases between the germline ends. The clonotype comes from a man aged 50-59 years with Graves' ophthalmopathy. The specimen was blood. The chain links TRBV24-1 with TRBJ2-5; matching of 6 bases hints at TRBD1 as the D gene. The bases are TGTGCCACCAGTTCCTCCGGGACACTCCAAGAGACCCAGTACTTC. Its protein is CATSSSGTLQETQYF.